The 20 T cell receptor beta chains in this list originate from one sample, sequenced in a study of cytomegalovirus exposure and HLA in healthy donors (dated by TCRdb to the late 2010s). Libraries came from the immunoSEQ multiplex PCR assay. The multiplex PCR relied on a mix of 60 forward primers for TCR Vbeta segments and 13 reverse primers for TCR Jbeta segments. The immuneACCESS repertoire file appears here via TCRdb, limited to in-frame rearrangements. These files lack a portion of the clones; in checked studies, under half of the deficit traces to unresolved V genes, and the cause of the others is not known. The sample has 150,000 to 200,000 clones on record, nearly 80% of them singletons. Approximately 2.9% of the sample rests with the top ten. Material: PBMCs. The origin of the receptors is a female donor in good health and CMV-seronegative.

V and J are TRBV4-2 and TRBJ2-6, with a weak D call TRBD2 (7 bases). The CDR3 spans 16 residues. V lost 10 bases and J lost 0, with 16 bases in between. Germline loops: CDR1 LGHNA, CDR2 YNFKEQ. This CDR3 reads CATSGGGLSGANVLTF. DNA for the CDR3: TGTGCCACCTCTGGGGGGGGCCTCTCTGGGGCCAACGTCCTGACTTTC.

This clone was detected only a few times. The gene calls are TRBV2 and TRBJ1-2; D uncertain. Deletions cut 5 bases from V and 0 bases from J, with 25 bases between. Germline CDR1 SNHLY, CDR2 FYNNEI. The CDR3 runs 19 residues. The CDR3 DNA reads as TGTGCCAGCAGTAATTGGGAGACACGGGTTTCGTGGGCTAACTATGGCTACACCTTC. This translates into CASSNWETRVSWANYGYTF.

This chain connects TRBV6-1 to TRBJ1-2; D ambiguous. The CDR3 contains 13 residues. Germline-derived CDR1 and CDR2 are MNHNS and SASEGT. V was trimmed by 7 bases and J by 4 bases, leaving 13 bases between them. This chain's CDR3 is CASKHREGYGYTF. Here the CDR3 DNA reads TGTGCCAGCAAACATCGGGAAGGCTATGGCTACACCTTC.

On this clone itself: Sequence at one end of the junction differs from germline and may be a read error. The chain joins TRBV7-9 to TRBJ1-1; D is perhaps TRBD1 (5 bases). The CDR3 is 17 amino acids. Per germline, CDR1 SEHNR and CDR2 FQNEAQ (reference sequence). CDR3 in amino acids: CSSSLGALGRGGTEAFF. Written as DNA, the CDR3 is TGTTCCAGCAGCTTAGGTGCGCTGGGGCGGGGGGGCACTGAAGCTTTCTTT.

The chain combines TRBV6-1 with TRBJ2-1; 8 positions agree with TRBD2. V dropped 2 bases and J dropped 5; count of bases not matched to a gene: 8. The germline V gene has CDR1 MNHNS and CDR2 SASEGT. The CDR3 consists of 16 residues. The CDR3 nucleotides are TGTGCCAGCAGTGAAACCCTCGCGGGAGGAAACAATGAGCAGTTCTTC. Its protein product is CASSETLAGGNNEQFF.

V is TRBV9 and J is TRBJ2-2; a weak D match, TRBD1 (5 bases). This CDR3 has 15 residues. Germline V gene data show CDR1 as SGDLS and CDR2 as YYNGEE. Trimming stripped 0 bases from V and 3 bases from J, with 9 bases between. CDR3: CASSVEVTDTGELFF. Here the CDR3 DNA reads TGTGCCAGCAGCGTAGAGGTGACAGACACCGGGGAGCTGTTTTTT.

CDR3 amino acids: CASSLAAGASYEQYF. In DNA form, the CDR3 reads TGCGCCAGCAGCTTGGCTGCGGGTGCCTCCTACGAGCAGTACTTC. V is TRBV5-1 and J is TRBJ2-7; D is perhaps TRBD2 (5 bases). V was shortened by 0 bases and J by 0 bases, with 10 bases between the two germline ends. The germline V gene encodes CDR1 SGHRS and CDR2 YFSETQ. This CDR3 has 15 amino acids.

For this clone: The sample holds other DNA sequences that translate to the same CDR3. The V gene is TRBV2, the J gene TRBJ2-3; the match to TRBD1 covers 7 bases. Unmatched junction bases numbered 1, after V lost 7 bases and J lost 0 bases. Germline values: CDR1 SNHLY, CDR2 FYNNEI. The CDR3 runs 13 residues. CDR3 bases: TGTGCCAGCAAGGGACAGAGCACAGATACGCAGTATTTT. Encoded protein: CASKGQSTDTQYF.

The chain couples TRBV9 to TRBJ2-5, with D perhaps TRBD1 (6 bases). V was pared by 3 bases and J by 4 bases, with 19 bases between. CDR1 is SGDLS, CDR2 YYNGEE, per germline. The CDR3 is made up of 16 amino acids. The CDR3: CASSATGQTSGETQYF. The CDR3 DNA reads as TGTGCCAGCAGCGCGACAGGTCAGACTTCGGGAGAGACCCAGTACTTC.

The rearrangement links TRBV5-1 to TRBJ2-7; 11 bases line up with TRBD1. The CDR3 has 15 residues. The germline CDR1 and CDR2 sequences are SGHRS and YFSETQ. The trim removed 3 bases at V and 3 bases at J, leaving 5 bases unmatched. The CDR3 is CASSSLDRGHYEQYF. CDR3 coding DNA: TGCGCCAGCAGCTCCCTGGACAGGGGGCACTACGAGCAGTACTTC.

The chain recombines TRBV2 with TRBJ2-1, with TRBD1 identical over 8 bases. The CDR3 consists of 15 residues. V trimming: 6 bases; J trimming: 0 bases; junction bases outside the gene matches: 4. Germline CDR1 is SNHLY and CDR2 is FYNNEI. CDR3 residues: CASRKDRASYNEQFF. CDR3 in DNA: TGTGCCAGCAGGAAGGACAGGGCCTCCTACAATGAGCAGTTCTTC.

The gene calls are TRBV6-6 and TRBJ2-1; tentatively, D is TRBD1 (6 bases). From germline, CDR1 is MNHNY and CDR2 SVGAGI (reference sequence). The CDR3 has 11 amino acids. V lost 7 bases and J lost 11, with 12 bases in between. The CDR3 loop is CASTLGGKQFF. The CDR3 DNA follows: TGTGCCAGCACCCTAGGGGGTAAGCAGTTCTTC.

J is TRBJ1-2 and V is TRBV20-1; maybe TRBD1 (6 bases). V was pared by 6 bases and J by 7 bases, with 12 bases between. The germline gives CDR1 DFQATT, CDR2 SNEGSKA (reference sequence). This CDR3 spans 11 amino acids. This CDR3 reads CSARRGGGYTF. The CDR3 nucleotides are TGCAGTGCCCGGAGGGGGGGTGGCTACACCTTC.

The chain employs TRBV7-3 and TRBJ2-2; D is ambiguous. Between the trimmed V and J ends, which lost 4 bases and 4 bases, there was a span of 4 bases. The CDR3 covers 12 residues. Looked up from germline, CDR1 is SGHTA and CDR2 is FQGTGA. CDR3 in amino acids: CASSSFTGELFF. The CDR3 bases are TGTGCCAGCAGCTCCTTCACCGGGGAGCTGTTTTTT.

The chain couples TRBV27 to TRBJ2-7; perhaps TRBD2 as D (7 bases). CDR3 size: 15 residues. Trimming left V 2 bases short and J 0 bases short, with 11 bases between. CDR1 is MNHEY and CDR2 is SMNVEV in the germline V gene (reference sequence). This CDR3 reads CASSLGGGRSYEQYF. The DNA of the CDR3 is TGTGCCAGCAGTTTAGGGGGGGGCCGCTCCTACGAGCAGTACTTC.

This clone appeared once. The chain recombines TRBV9 with TRBJ2-1; 10 nucleotides line up with TRBD1. CDR1 and CDR2 (germline): SGDLS, YYNGEE. V lost 4 bases to trimming and J lost 7 bases; unmatched junction nucleotides: 17. This CDR3 is 18 amino acids long. CDR3: CASSTPQGRQGAQNEQFF. For the CDR3, the DNA is TGTGCCAGCAGCACACCACAAGGTAGACAGGGGGCGCAAAATGAGCAGTTCTTC.

In this sample, this clone turned up once. The gene calls are TRBV28 and TRBJ2-3; D gene uncertain. Germline CDR1 MDHEN, CDR2 SYDVKM. The CDR3 has 14 residues. Trimming left V 6 bases short and J 5 bases short, with 15 bases between. CDR3 sequence reads: CASRTGTTGDTQYF. DNA for the CDR3: TGTGCCAGCAGAACCGGTACCACCGGAGATACGCAGTATTTT.

In its sample, this clone was seen many times. The rearrangement links TRBV6-1 to TRBJ2-7; D is uncertain. CDR3 length equals 12 residues. Germline CDR1 is MNHNS and CDR2 is SASEGT. V was shortened by 8 bases and J by 2 bases, with 10 bases between the two germline ends. CDR3 nucleotides: TGTGCCAGCTCTCAGGTGACCTACGAGCAGTACTTC. Residues: CASSQVTYEQYF.

The chain combines TRBV2 with TRBJ2-1, with 13 bases aligning to TRBD2. Germline V gene data show CDR1 as SNHLY and CDR2 as FYNNEI. The CDR3 sequence is 17 residues long. Germline trimming cut 6 bases from V and 13 bases from J; bases unmatched to any gene: 18. CDR3: CASRRTSGSLIESGQFF. In DNA, the CDR3 is TGTGCCAGCAGAAGGACTAGCGGGAGCCTGATTGAAAGTGGTCAGTTCTTC.

Of note for this clone: Other DNA sequences of this sample code for an identical CDR3. CDR3 DNA sequence: TGTGCCAGCAGCGTAGATCCTCCGGGAGGGGCCAAAAACATTCAGTACTTC. Amino acids: CASSVDPPGGAKNIQYF. The rearrangement links TRBV9 to TRBJ2-4, with 8 nucleotides matching TRBD2. Germline V gene lookup returns CDR1 SGDLS and CDR2 YYNGEE. This CDR3 has 17 amino acids. V lost 0 bases to trimming and J lost 1 base; unmatched junction nucleotides: 6.